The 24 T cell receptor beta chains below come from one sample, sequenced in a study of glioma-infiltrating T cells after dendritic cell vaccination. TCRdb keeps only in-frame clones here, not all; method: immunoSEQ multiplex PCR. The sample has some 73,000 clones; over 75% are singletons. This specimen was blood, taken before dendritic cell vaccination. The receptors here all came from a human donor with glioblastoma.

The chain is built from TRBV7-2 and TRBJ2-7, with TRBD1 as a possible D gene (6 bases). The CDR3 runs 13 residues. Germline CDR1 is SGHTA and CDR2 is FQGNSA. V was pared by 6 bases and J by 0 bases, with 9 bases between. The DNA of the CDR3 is TGTGCCAGCAGTAGGACAGACTCCTACGAGCAGTACTTC. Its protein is CASSRTDSYEQYF.

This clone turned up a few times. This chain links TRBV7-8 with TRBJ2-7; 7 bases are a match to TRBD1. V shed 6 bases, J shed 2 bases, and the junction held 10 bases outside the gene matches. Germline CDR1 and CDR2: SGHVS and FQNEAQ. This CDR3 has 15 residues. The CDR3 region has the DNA TGTGCCAGCAGGTATGACCGGGACAGCGCCTACGAGCAGTACTTC. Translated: CASRYDRDSAYEQYF.

CDR3 in amino acids: CASSQKAQGADTQYF. Written as DNA, the CDR3 is TGTGCCAGCAGCCAAAAGGCACAGGGGGCAGATACGCAGTATTTT. The chain has TRBV14 and TRBJ2-3; 8 bases agree with TRBD1. CDR1 and CDR2 (germline): SGHDN, FVKESK. Germline trimming cut 2 bases from V and 4 bases from J; bases unmatched to any gene: 5. The CDR3 spans 15 residues.

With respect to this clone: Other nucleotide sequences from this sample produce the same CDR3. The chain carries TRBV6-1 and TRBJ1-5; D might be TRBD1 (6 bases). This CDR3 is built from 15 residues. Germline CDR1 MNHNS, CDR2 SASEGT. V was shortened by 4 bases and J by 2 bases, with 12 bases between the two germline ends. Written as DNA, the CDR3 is TGTGCCAGCAGTGCAAGGGGACAAGGCAATCAGCCCCAGCATTTT. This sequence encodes CASSARGQGNQPQHF.

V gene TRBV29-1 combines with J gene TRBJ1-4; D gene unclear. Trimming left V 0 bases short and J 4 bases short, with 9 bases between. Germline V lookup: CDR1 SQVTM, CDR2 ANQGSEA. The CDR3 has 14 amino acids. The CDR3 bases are TGCAGCGTTGAAGAACGGGGTATTAATGAAAAACTGTTTTTT. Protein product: CSVEERGINEKLFF.

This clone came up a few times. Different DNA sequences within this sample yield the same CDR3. The CDR3 DNA is TGCGCCAGCAGCTTGGGACAGGGCTTTTACAATGAGCAGTTCTTC. Amino acids: CASSLGQGFYNEQFF. This chain links TRBV5-1 with TRBJ2-1, with TRBD1 identical over 7 bases. This CDR3 contains 15 residues. Germline CDR1 reads SGHRS; CDR2 reads YFSETQ. Unmatched junction bases numbered 4, after V lost 0 bases and J lost 4 bases.

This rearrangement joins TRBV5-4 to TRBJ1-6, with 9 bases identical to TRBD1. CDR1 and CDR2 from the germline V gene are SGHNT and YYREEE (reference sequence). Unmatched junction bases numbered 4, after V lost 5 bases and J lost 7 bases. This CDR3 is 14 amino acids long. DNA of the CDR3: TGTGCCAGCAGAAAGACAGGGGGAAATTCACCCCTCCACTTT. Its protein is CASRKTGGNSPLHF.

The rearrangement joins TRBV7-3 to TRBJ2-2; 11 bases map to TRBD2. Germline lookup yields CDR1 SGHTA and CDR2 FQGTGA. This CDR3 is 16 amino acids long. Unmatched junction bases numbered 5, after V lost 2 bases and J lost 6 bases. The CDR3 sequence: CASSLLVAGGPGELFF. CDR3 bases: TGTGCCAGCAGCTTATTAGTAGCGGGAGGGCCCGGGGAGCTGTTTTTT. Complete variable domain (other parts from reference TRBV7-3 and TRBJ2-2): GAGVSQTPSNKVTEKGKYVELRCDPISGHTALYWYRQSLGQGPEFLIYFQGTGAADDSGLPNDRFFAVRPEGSVSTLKIQRTERGDSAVYLCASSLLVAGGPGELFFGEGSRLTVL.

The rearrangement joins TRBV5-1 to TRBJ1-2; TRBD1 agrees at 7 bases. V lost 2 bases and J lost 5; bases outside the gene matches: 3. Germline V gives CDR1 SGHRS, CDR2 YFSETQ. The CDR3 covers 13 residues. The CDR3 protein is CASSLEGAYGYTF. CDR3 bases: TGCGCCAGCAGCTTAGAGGGGGCATATGGCTACACCTTC.

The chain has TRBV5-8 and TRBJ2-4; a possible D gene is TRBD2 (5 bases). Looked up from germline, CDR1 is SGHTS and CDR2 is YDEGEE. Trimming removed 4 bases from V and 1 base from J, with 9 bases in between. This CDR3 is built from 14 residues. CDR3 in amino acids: CASSRGNAKNIQYF. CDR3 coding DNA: TGTGCCAGCAGCCGAGGGAACGCCAAAAACATTCAGTACTTC. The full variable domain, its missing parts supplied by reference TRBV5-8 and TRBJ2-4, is EAGVTQSPTHLIKTRGQQATLRCSPISGHTSVYWYQQALGLGLQFLLWYDEGEERNRGNFPPRFSGRQFPNYSSELNVNALELEDSALYLCASSRGNAKNIQYFGAGTRLSVL.

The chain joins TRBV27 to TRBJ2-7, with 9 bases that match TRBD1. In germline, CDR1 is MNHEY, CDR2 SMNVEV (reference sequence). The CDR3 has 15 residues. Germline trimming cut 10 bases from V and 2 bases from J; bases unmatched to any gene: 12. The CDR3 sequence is CATPLRDRVPYEQYV. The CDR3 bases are TGTGCCACCCCATTACGGGACAGGGTACCCTACGAGCAGTACGTC.

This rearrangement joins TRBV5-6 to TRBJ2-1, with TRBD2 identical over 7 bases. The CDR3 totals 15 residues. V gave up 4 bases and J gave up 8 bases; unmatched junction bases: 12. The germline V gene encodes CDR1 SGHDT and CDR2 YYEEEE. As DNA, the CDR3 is TGTGCCAGCAGCCCTCTGTGGGAGGGCCTTTATGAGCAGTTCTTC. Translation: CASSPLWEGLYEQFF.

DNA for the CDR3: TGTGCCAGCAGCGCCCTGCAGGGGGCCCATGGCTACACCTTC. It codes for CASSALQGAHGYTF. The V and J genes are TRBV5-4 and TRBJ1-2; 8 bases line up with TRBD1. The CDR3 loop spans 14 amino acids. Germline-derived CDR1 and CDR2 are SGHNT and YYREEE (reference sequence). The V segment lost 4 bases and the J segment 6 bases; nucleotides outside the gene matches: 8. The full variable domain, completed using reference TRBV5-4 and TRBJ1-2, is ETGVTQSPTHLIKTRGQQVTLRCSSQSGHNTVSWYQQALGQGPQFIFQYYREEENGRGNFPPRFSGLQFPNYSSELNVNALELDDSALYLCASSALQGAHGYTFGSGTRLTVV.

The CDR3 loop reads CASSILADFSYNEQFF. Here the CDR3 DNA reads TGTGCCAGTAGTATCCTAGCGGATTTCTCCTACAATGAGCAGTTCTTC. This rearrangement joins TRBV19 to TRBJ2-1; TRBD2 agrees at 7 bases. Per the germline V gene, CDR1 is LNHDA and CDR2 is SQIVND (reference sequence). This CDR3 comprises 16 residues. V shed 3 bases, J shed 0 bases, and the junction held 5 bases outside the gene matches.

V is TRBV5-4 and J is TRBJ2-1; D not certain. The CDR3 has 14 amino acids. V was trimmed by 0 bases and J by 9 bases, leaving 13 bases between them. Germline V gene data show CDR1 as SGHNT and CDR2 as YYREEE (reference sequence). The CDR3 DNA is TGTGCCAGCAGCTTGGTTTATAGTGGCGGTGAGCAGTTCTTC. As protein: CASSLVYSGGEQFF.

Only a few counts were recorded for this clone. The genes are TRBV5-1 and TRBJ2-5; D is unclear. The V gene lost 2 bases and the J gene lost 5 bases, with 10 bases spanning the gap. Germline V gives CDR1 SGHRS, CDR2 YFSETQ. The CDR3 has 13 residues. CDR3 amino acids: CASSFQQLETQYF. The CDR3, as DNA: TGCGCCAGCAGCTTCCAACAATTGGAGACCCAGTACTTC.

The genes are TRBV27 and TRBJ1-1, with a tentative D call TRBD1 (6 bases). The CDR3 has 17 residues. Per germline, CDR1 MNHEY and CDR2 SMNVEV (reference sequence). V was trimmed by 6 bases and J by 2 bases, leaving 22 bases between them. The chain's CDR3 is CASRTTPGARGNTEAFF. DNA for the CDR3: TGTGCCAGCAGAACCACACCAGGGGCCCGTGGTAACACTGAAGCTTTCTTT.

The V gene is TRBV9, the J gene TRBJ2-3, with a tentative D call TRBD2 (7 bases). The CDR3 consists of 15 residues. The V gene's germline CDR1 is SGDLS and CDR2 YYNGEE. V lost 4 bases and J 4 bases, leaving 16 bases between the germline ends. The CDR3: CASSPFEGGPDTQYF. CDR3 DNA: TGTGCCAGCAGCCCCTTTGAGGGGGGGCCAGATACGCAGTATTTT.

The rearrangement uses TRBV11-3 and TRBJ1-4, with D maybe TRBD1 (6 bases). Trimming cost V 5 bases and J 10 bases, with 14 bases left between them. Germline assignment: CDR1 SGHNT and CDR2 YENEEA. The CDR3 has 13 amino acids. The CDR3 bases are TGTGCCAGCAGCGACACACGAGGGGGAAAACTGTTTTTT. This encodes CASSDTRGGKLFF.

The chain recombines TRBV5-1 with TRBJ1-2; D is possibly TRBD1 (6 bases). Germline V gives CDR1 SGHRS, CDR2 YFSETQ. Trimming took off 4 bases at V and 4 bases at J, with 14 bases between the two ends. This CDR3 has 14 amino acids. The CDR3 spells CASSQPTGFYGYTF. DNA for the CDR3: TGCGCCAGCAGCCAACCTACAGGGTTCTATGGCTACACCTTC.

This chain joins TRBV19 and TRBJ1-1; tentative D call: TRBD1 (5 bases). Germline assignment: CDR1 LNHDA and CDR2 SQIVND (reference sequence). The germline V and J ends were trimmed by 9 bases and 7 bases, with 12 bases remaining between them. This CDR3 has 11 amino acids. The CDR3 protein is CASPRGDEAFF. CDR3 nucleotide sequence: TGTGCCAGCCCTCGGGGGGATGAAGCTTTCTTT.

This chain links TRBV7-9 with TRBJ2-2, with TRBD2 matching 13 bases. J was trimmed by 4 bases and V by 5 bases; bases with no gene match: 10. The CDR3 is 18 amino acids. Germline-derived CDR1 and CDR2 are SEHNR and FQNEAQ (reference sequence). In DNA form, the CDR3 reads TGTGCCAGCAGCGCTCGACTAGCGGGGGGACCCGCCACCGGGGAGCTGTTTTTT. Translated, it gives CASSARLAGGPATGELFF.

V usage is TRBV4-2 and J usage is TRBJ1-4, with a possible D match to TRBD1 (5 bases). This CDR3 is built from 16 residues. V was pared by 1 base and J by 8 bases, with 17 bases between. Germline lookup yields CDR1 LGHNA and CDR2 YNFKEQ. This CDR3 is CASSQGGGRVEEKLFF. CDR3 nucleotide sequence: TGTGCCAGCAGCCAAGGGGGGGGGAGGGTCGAGGAAAAACTGTTTTTT.

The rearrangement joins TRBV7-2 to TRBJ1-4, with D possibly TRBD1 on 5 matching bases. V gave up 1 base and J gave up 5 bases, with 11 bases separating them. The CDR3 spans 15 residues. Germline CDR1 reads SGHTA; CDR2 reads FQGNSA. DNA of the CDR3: TGTGCCAGCAGCTTAGGGTTTGACAGAAATGAAAAACTGTTTTTT. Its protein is CASSLGFDRNEKLFF.